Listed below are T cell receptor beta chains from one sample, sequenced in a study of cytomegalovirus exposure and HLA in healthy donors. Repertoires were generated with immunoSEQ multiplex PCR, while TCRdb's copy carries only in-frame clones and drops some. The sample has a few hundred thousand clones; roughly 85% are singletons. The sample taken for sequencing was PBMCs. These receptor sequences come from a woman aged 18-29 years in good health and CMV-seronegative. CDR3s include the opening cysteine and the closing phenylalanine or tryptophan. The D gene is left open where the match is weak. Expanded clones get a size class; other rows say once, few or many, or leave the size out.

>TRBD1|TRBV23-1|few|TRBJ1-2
TGCGCCAGCCGGGGAACGGCAGGGGGCTGCAACTATGGCTACACCTTC
CASRGTAGGCNYGYTF
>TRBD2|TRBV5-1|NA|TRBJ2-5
TGCGCCAGCAGCCCAAGTGAGCGGGGCGCGGGGTGGACCCAGTACTTC
CASSPSERGAGWTQYF
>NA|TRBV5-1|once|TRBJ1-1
TGCGCCAGCAGCTTTAGTCGGAACACTGAAGCTTTCTTT
CASSFSRNTEAFF
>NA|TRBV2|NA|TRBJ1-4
TGTGCCAGCAGTCGGGACATTAGAATAGGCCTGTTTTTT
CASSRDIRIGLFF
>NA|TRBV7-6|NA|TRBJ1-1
TGTGCCAGCACGCGCGGAGGCAGCACTGAAGCTTTCTTT
CASTRGGSTEAFF
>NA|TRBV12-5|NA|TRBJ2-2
TGTGCTAGTGGTTCGGACTCCCACGGGGAGCTGTTTTTT
CASGSDSHGELFF
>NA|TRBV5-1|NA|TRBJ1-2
TGCGCCAGCAGCACGCGAACAGGGCTGGAGGGCTACACCTTC
CASSTRTGLEGYTF
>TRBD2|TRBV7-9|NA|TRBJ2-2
TGTGCCAGCAGCTCGTGGAGGGAGGGCACCGGGGAGCTGTTTTTT
CASSSWREGTGELFF
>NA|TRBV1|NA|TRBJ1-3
TGCACCAGCAGCCAACAAACAGACCACGGTCCTGGAAACACCATATATTTT
CTSSQQTDHGPGNTIYF
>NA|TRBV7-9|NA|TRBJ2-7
TGTGCCAGCAGCTTAAGCGACAGCTCCTACGAGCAGTACTTC
CASSLSDSSYEQYF
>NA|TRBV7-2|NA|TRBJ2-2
TGTGCCAGCACCCCTTCATCCGGGGGGCAGACCGGGGAGCTGTTTTTT
CASTPSSGGQTGELFF
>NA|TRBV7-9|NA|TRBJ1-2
TGTGCCAGCAGCTTACAGGCTAACTATGGCTACACCTTC
CASSLQANYGYTF
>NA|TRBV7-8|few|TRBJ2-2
TGTGCCAGCAGCTCCACGGTTGGCACCGGGGAGCTGTTTTTT
CASSSTVGTGELFF
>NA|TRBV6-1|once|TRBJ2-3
TGTGCCAGCAGTGAGGGGAGGGGGGACACAGATACGCAGTATTTT
CASSEGRGDTDTQYF
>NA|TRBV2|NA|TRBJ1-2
TGTGCCAGCAGTGAAGCGACAGGTACGAGGGCTGGCTACACCTTC
CASSEATGTRAGYTF
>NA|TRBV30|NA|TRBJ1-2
TGTGCCTGGAGTGTTCAGGACAGATATGGCTACACCTTC
CAWSVQDRYGYTF
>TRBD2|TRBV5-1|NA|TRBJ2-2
TGCGCCAGCAGCCTATTAACTAGCGGGAGTGGGTCCGGGGAGCTGTTTTTT
CASSLLTSGSGSGELFF
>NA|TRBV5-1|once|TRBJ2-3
TGCGCCAGCAGCTTATTGCGGGACGGATCATCCACAGATACGCAGTATTTT
CASSLLRDGSSTDTQYF